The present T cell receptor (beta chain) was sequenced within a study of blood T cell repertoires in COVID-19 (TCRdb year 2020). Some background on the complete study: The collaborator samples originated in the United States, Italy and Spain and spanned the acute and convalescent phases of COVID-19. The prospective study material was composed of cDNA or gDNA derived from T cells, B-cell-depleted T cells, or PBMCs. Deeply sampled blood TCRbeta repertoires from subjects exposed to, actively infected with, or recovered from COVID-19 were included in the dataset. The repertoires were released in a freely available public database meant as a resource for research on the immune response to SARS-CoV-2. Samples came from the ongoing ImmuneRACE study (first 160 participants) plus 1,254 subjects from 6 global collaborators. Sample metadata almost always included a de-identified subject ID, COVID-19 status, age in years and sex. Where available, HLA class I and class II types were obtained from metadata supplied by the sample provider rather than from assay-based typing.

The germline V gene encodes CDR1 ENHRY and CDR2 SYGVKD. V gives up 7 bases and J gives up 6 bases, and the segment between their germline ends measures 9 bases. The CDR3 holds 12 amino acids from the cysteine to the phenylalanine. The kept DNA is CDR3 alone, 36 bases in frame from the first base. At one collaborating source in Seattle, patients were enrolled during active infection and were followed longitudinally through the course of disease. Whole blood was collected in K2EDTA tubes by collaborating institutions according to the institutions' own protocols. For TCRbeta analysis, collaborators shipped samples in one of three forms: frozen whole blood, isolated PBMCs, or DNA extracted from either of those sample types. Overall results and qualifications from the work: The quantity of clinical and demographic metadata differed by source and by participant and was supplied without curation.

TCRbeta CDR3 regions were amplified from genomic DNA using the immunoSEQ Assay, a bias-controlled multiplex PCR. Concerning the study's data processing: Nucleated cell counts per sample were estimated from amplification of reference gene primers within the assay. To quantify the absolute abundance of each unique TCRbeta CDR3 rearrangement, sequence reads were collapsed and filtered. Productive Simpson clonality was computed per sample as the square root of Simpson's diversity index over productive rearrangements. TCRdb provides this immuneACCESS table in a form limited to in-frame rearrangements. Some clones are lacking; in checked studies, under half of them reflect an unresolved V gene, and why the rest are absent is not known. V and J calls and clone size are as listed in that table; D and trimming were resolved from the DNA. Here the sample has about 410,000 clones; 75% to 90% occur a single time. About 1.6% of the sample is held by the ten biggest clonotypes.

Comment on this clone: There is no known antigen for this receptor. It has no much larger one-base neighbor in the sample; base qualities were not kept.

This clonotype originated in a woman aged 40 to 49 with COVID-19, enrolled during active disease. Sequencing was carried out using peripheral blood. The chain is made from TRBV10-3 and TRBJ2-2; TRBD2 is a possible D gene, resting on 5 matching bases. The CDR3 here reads CAIKRGSGELFF. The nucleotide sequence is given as TGTGCCATCAAACGGGGATCCGGGGAGCTGTTTTTT.